The 20 T cell receptor beta chains in this list originate from one sample, sequenced in a study of T cell responses to AZD1222 COVID-19 vaccine. Sequencing was performed with immunoSEQ multiplex PCR; in TCRdb, only in-frame clones are kept and a portion is missing. The sample records about 140,000 clones, approximately 86% being singletons. The sample consisted of peripheral blood, taken on day 0 of AZD1222 vaccination. These receptors all stem from an adult in good health.

V and J are TRBV7-2 and TRBJ2-1, with D possibly TRBD2 on 5 matching bases. Per the germline V gene, CDR1 is SGHTA and CDR2 is FQGNSA. V lost 3 bases to trimming and J lost 5 bases, with 8 bases between them. The CDR3 runs to 13 residues. The CDR3 sequence: CASSFSEDNEQFF. DNA for the CDR3: TGTGCCAGCAGCTTCTCGGAGGACAATGAGCAGTTCTTC. Full variable domain (outside the CDR3, taken from reference TRBV7-2 and TRBJ2-1): GAGVSQSPSNKVTEKGKDVELRCDPISGHTALYWYRQSLGQGLEFLIYFQGNSAPDKSGLPSDRFSAERTGGSVSTLTIQRTQQEDSAVYLCASSFSEDNEQFFGPGTRLTVL.

The chain links TRBV18 to TRBJ1-5; TRBD1 might be the D (5 bases). Germline loops: CDR1 KGHSH, CDR2 LQKENI. CDR3 length: 13 amino acids. V was trimmed by 3 bases and J by 10 bases, leaving 13 bases between them. The CDR3 sequence is CASSPGVEDPQHF. CDR3 DNA sequence: TGTGCCAGCTCACCGGGGGTCGAGGACCCCCAGCATTTT.

This CDR3 is CASSITPSPGNTIYF. The CDR3 nucleotides read TGTGCCAGTAGTATCACCCCATCCCCTGGAAACACCATATATTTT. The V and J genes are TRBV19 and TRBJ1-3; D remains unclear. The CDR3 totals 15 residues. V shed 3 bases and J shed 2 bases, with 11 bases lying between them. Germline-derived CDR1 and CDR2 are LNHDA and SQIVND (reference sequence).

The chain has TRBV29-1 and TRBJ1-2; tentative D call: TRBD1 (5 bases). CDR3 length: 13 amino acids. Germline V lookup: CDR1 SQVTM, CDR2 ANQGSEA. The V end lost 2 bases, the J end lost 7 bases, and 14 bases lay between the germline ends. The chain's CDR3 is CSVEWWDQRGYTF. CDR3 DNA sequence: TGCAGCGTTGAATGGTGGGACCAGCGTGGCTACACCTTC.

The CDR3 here is CASSLGTVIYEQYF. The CDR3 DNA reads TGTGCCAGCAGTCTCGGGACAGTCATTTACGAGCAGTACTTC. The V call is TRBV6-2 or TRBV6-3, the J call TRBJ2-7; TRBD1 matches at 7 bases. This CDR3 spans 14 amino acids. Germline V gene sequence: CDR1 MNHEY, CDR2 SVGEGT. Unmatched junction bases numbered 8, after V lost 5 bases and J lost 4 bases.

J is TRBJ1-5 and V is TRBV27; TRBD1 is a possible D gene (5 bases). The CDR3 covers 12 residues. The ends were cut back, 9 bases at V and 7 bases at J, with 13 bases in the middle. Germline CDR1 MNHEY, CDR2 SMNVEV (reference sequence). CDR3: CASGGAGQPQHF. The DNA for the CDR3 is TGTGCCAGTGGAGGGGCGGGCCAGCCCCAGCATTTT.

V is TRBV2 and J is TRBJ2-6; 8 positions agree with TRBD2. Germline trimming cut 2 bases from V and 0 bases from J; bases unmatched to any gene: 3. Germline CDR1 and CDR2: SNHLY and FYNNEI. The CDR3 contains 17 residues. CDR3 amino acids: CASSELGGGSGANVLTF. Here the CDR3 DNA reads TGTGCCAGCAGTGAACTCGGGGGGGGCTCTGGGGCCAACGTCCTGACTTTC. Supplemented by reference TRBV2 and TRBJ2-6, the full variable domain reads EPEVTQTPSHQVTQMGQEVILRCVPISNHLYFYWYRQILGQKVEFLVSFYNNEISEKSEIFDDQFSVERPDGSNFTLKIRSTKLEDSAMYFCASSELGGGSGANVLTFGAGSRLTVL.

This clone was picked up a small number of times. This rearrangement joins TRBV10-3 to TRBJ2-2, with D perhaps given as TRBD1 or TRBD2 (5 bases each). In germline, CDR1 is ENHRY, CDR2 SYGVKD. V lost 2 bases and J lost 6, with 22 bases in between. The CDR3 is 18 residues long. DNA for the CDR3: TGTGCCATCAGTGAGCCCCCCGGGGACCGGACAATAGCCGGGGAGCTGTTTTTT. This sequence encodes CAISEPPGDRTIAGELFF.

This clone appeared a single time. V gene TRBV30 combines with J gene TRBJ1-4; D not resolved. CDR3 length: 12 amino acids. Germline V gives CDR1 GTSNPN, CDR2 SVGIG (reference sequence). Trimming stripped 3 bases from V and 8 bases from J, with 10 bases between. CDR3 coding DNA: TGTGCCTGGAGGAGGGTGGGGGAAAAACTGTTTTTT. Amino acids: CAWRRVGEKLFF. The variable domain in full, with the rest retrieved from reference TRBV30 and TRBJ1-4, is SQTIHQWPATLVQPVGSPLSLECTVEGTSNPNLYWYRQAAGRGLQLLFYSVGIGQISSEVPQNLSASRPQDRQFILSSKKLLLSDSGFYLCAWRRVGEKLFFGSGTQLSVL.

This sequence joins TRBV3-1 (or the pseudogene TRBV3-2) and TRBJ1-2; 9 bases are a match to TRBD1. The CDR3 consists of 13 residues. CDR1 and CDR2 from the germline V gene are LGHDT and YNNKEL (reference sequence). V lost 8 bases to trimming and J lost 7 bases; unmatched junction nucleotides: 8. The chain's CDR3 is CASAQGQGGGYTF. The CDR3 DNA sequence: TGTGCCAGCGCCCAGGGACAGGGAGGTGGCTACACCTTC.

This clone is a singleton in its sample. The rearrangement uses TRBV19 and TRBJ2-7; 7 bases line up with TRBD2. CDR1 is LNHDA and CDR2 is SQIVND in the germline V gene (reference sequence). The CDR3 spans 16 residues. J gave up 6 bases and V 4 bases, and 15 bases lay outside the gene matches. The CDR3 DNA follows: TGTGCCAGTAGTAATAGTTTTTTAGGCGGGAGAGGCGAGCAGTACTTC. Translated: CASSNSFLGGRGEQYF.

The genes are TRBV12-3 or TRBV12-4 and TRBJ2-1; D is unresolved. The CDR3 covers 13 residues. V lost 2 bases, J lost 9 bases, and 11 bases lay in between. The CDR3 loop reads CASSLRPVREQFF. The CDR3 DNA reads as TGTGCCAGCAGTTTACGGCCGGTTCGTGAGCAGTTCTTC.

The V gene is TRBV6-5, the J gene TRBJ2-7, with D uncertain. This CDR3 contains 13 residues. In germline, CDR1 is MNHEY, CDR2 SVGAGI. V was shortened by 2 bases and J by 2 bases, with 7 bases between the two germline ends. The CDR3 protein is CASSYNGPYEQYF. Here the CDR3 DNA reads TGTGCCAGCAGTTACAACGGTCCCTACGAGCAGTACTTC.

The genes are TRBV5-5 and TRBJ1-5; 7 nucleotides align to TRBD1. The V segment lost 4 bases and the J segment 15 bases; nucleotides outside the gene matches: 13. This CDR3 is 13 amino acids long. In germline, CDR1 is SGHKS, CDR2 YYEKEE (reference sequence). CDR3 sequence: CASSATGFAPAHF. In nucleotides, the CDR3 is TGTGCCAGCAGCGCGACAGGGTTTGCCCCAGCGCATTTT.

The genes are TRBV19 and TRBJ2-7; TRBD2 agrees at 7 bases. V lost 5 bases, J lost 1 base, and 8 bases stayed unmatched. Germline lookup yields CDR1 LNHDA and CDR2 SQIVND (reference sequence). The CDR3 length is 15 residues. CDR3 sequence (DNA): TGTGCCAGTAGTCTCTCTAGCGGCCCATCCTACGAGCAGTACTTC. Translating it yields CASSLSSGPSYEQYF.

This rearrangement joins TRBV2 to TRBJ2-2, with 7 bases that match TRBD2. Per the germline V gene, CDR1 is SNHLY and CDR2 is FYNNEI. Losses at the gene ends were 6 bases for V and 6 bases for J; bases not matched to a gene: 7. The CDR3 loop spans 14 amino acids. This chain's CDR3 is CASRSDGGAGELFF. The CDR3 DNA sequence: TGTGCCAGCAGATCTGATGGGGGGGCCGGGGAGCTGTTTTTT.

V usage is TRBV19 and J usage is TRBJ2-1; TRBD2 agrees at 16 bases. The V and J ends lost 3 bases and 5 bases, in that order; junction bases with no gene match: 22. The CDR3 runs 23 residues. The V gene's germline CDR1 is LNHDA and CDR2 SQIVND (reference sequence). The CDR3 reads CASSIGFWSGTSGRGLYDNEQFF. The CDR3 nucleotides read TGTGCCAGTAGTATTGGGTTTTGGTCCGGGACTAGCGGGAGGGGCTTGTATGACAATGAGCAGTTCTTC.

V gene TRBV5-1 combines with J gene TRBJ2-2; D remains unclear. V was trimmed by 5 bases and J by 2 bases, leaving 4 bases between them. CDR3 length: 12 amino acids. Germline V gene lookup returns CDR1 SGHRS and CDR2 YFSETQ. CDR3 bases: TGCGCCAGCAGGGACAACACCGGGGAGCTGTTTTTT. It specifies CASRDNTGELFF.

This clone came up a few times. J is TRBJ1-2 and V is TRBV6-2 or TRBV6-3; perhaps TRBD1 as D (5 bases). Germline CDR1 is MNHEY and CDR2 is SVGEGT. This CDR3 has 14 amino acids. V lost 5 bases and J lost 8, with 18 bases in between. This chain's CDR3 is CASSPDGGDRGYTF. In nucleotides, the CDR3 is TGTGCCAGCAGTCCCGACGGGGGAGATCGGGGCTACACCTTC.

The rearrangement joins TRBV29-1 to TRBJ2-2, with 8 bases aligning to TRBD1. The germline CDR1 and CDR2 sequences are SQVTM and ANQGSEA. This CDR3 has 13 amino acids. The trim removed 8 bases at V and 4 bases at J, leaving 6 bases unmatched. The CDR3 DNA reads TGCAGCTCCCAGGGACAGGTCACCGGGGAGCTGTTTTTT. This translates into CSSQGQVTGELFF.